This T cell receptor beta chain was identified during a study of OX40 agonist ivuxolimab in advanced cancers. TCRdb's copy holds only in-frame clones and misses some; the assay was immunoSEQ multiplex PCR. The sample has approximately 64,000 clones, about 87% seen once. This CDR3 spans 15 amino acids. V lost 1 base to trimming and J lost 3 bases, with 12 bases between them. Germline-derived CDR1 and CDR2 are SGHTA and FQGNSA. The V call is TRBV7-2, the J call TRBJ1-1; possible D gene TRBD1, 5 bases. Sequencing was performed on CD4+ or CD8+ T cells sorted from blood, taken in a trial of the OX40 agonist ivuxolimab. The sequence came from an adult with an advanced solid tumor such as melanoma, head and neck, liver or kidney cancer. CDR3: CASSLVHRRHTEAFF. The CDR3 DNA follows: TGTGCCAGCAGCTTAGTCCACAGGAGGCACACTGAAGCTTTCTTT.